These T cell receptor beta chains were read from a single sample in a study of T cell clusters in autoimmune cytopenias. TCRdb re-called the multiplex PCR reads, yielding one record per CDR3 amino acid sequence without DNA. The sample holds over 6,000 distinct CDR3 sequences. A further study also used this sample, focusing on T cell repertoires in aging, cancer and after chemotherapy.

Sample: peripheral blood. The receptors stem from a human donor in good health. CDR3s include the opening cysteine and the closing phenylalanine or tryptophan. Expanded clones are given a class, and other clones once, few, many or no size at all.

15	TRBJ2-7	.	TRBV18	CASSPEVVSSYEQYF
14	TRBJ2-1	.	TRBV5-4	CASSLAGSHNEQFF
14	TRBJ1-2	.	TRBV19	CASSTKTGINGYTF
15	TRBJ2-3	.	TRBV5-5	CASSLYRGLTDTQYF
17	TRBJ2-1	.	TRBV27	CASSFKMFQVLYNEQFF
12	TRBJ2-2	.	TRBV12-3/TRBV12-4	CASSPREGELFF
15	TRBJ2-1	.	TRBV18	CASSRHPGQDNEQFF
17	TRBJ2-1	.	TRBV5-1	CASSLAGGPRGYNEQFF
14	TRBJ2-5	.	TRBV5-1	CASSLGAVQETQYF
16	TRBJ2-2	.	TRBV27	CASSYYGTGNTGELFF
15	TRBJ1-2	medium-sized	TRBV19	CASSAYEGQEGGYTF
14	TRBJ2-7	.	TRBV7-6	CASSTGLAGSQQYF
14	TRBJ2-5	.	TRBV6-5	CASSLSGGGGTQYF
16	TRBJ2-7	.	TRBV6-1	CASSEVSGTGGHEQYF
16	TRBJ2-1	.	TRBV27	CASSLSGAPSYNEQFF
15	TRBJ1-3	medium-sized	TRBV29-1	CSVRTGFSAGNTIYF
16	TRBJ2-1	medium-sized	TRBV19	CASSRYSGGSYNEQFF
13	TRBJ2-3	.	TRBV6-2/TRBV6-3	CASSYGSTDTQYF
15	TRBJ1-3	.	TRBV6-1	CASSGVRGAGNTIYF
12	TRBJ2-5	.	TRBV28	CASTTGWGTQYF
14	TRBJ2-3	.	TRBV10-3	CAISGTGTTDTQYF
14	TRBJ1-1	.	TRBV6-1	CASSYSRGQTEAFF
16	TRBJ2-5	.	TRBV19	CASSPLWRGEQETQYF
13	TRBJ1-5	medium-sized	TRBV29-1	CSVATGGNQPQHF
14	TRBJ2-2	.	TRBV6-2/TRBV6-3	CASSPRGSTGELFF
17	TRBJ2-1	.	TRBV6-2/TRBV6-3	CASSYPEGSGTRGEQFF
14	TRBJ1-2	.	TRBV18	CASSLTGIDYGYTF
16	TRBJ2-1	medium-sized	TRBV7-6	CASSVDGGAPHNEQFF
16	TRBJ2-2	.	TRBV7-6	CASSLEASGNTGELFF
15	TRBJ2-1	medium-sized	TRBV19	CASSIGRGGYNEQFF
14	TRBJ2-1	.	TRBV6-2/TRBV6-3	CASSSLLAGGEQFF
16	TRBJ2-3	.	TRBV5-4	CASSLASSGGTDTQYF